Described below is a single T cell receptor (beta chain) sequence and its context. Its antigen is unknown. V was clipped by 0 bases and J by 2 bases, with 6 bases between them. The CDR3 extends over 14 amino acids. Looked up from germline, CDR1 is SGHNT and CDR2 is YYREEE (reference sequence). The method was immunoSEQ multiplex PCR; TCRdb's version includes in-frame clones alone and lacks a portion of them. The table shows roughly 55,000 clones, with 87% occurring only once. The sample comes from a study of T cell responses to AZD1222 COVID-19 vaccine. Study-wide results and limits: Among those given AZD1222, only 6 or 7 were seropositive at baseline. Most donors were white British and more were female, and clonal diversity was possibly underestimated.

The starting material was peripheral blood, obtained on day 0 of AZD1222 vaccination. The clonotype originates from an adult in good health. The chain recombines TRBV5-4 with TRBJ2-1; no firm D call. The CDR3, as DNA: TGTGCCAGCAGCTTGGTGGGGACCTACAATGAGCAGTTCTTC. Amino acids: CASSLVGTYNEQFF.